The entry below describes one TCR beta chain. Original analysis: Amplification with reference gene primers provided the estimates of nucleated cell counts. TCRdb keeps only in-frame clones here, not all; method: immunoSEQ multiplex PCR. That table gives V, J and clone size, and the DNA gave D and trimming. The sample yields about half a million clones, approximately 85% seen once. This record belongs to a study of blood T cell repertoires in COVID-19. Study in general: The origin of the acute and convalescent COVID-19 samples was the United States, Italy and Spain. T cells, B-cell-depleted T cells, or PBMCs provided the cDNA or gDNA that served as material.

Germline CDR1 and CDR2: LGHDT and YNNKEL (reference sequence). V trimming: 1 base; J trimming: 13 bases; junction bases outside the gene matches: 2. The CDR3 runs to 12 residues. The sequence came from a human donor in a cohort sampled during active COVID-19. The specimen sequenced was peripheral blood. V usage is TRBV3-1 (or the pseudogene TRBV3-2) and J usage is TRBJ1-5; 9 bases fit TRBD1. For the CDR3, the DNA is TGTGCCAGCAGCCAAGCGGGGACAGGGCAGCATTTT. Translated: CASSQAGTGQHF.